This T cell receptor (beta chain) came from a study of blood T cell repertoires in COVID-19. Study in general: Nucleic acid was either cDNA or gDNA, and it came from T cells, B-cell-depleted T cells, or PBMCs.

Under the authors' procedure: Nucleated cell number was recorded as an estimate derived from reference gene primer amplification. Clones were read by immunoSEQ multiplex PCR, and TCRdb kept only the in-frame ones, dropping some. The V and J calls and the clone size are those of that table, but D and trimming were determined from the DNA. The table lists 180,000 or so clones, over 80% of them singletons. The CDR3 consists of 16 residues. The V gene's germline CDR1 is SGDLS and CDR2 YYNGEE. The V and J ends lost 0 bases and 4 bases, in that order; junction bases with no gene match: 9. This clonotype was sampled from a woman aged 55-69 years who had recovered from COVID-19. The material sequenced was PBMCs or T cells enriched from blood (not recorded which). This chain links TRBV9 with TRBJ2-7; 8 nucleotides agree with TRBD1. Written as DNA, the CDR3 is TGTGCCAGCAGCGTAGGGCCCATCGGACAGGGTTACGAGCAGTACTTC. Protein: CASSVGPIGQGYEQYF. The full variable domain, its missing parts supplied by reference TRBV9 and TRBJ2-7, is DSGVTQTPKHLITATGQRVTLRCSPRSGDLSVYWYQQSLDQGLQFLIQYYNGEERAKGNILERFSAQQFPDLHSELNLSSLELGDSALYFCASSVGPIGQGYEQYFGPGTRLTVT.